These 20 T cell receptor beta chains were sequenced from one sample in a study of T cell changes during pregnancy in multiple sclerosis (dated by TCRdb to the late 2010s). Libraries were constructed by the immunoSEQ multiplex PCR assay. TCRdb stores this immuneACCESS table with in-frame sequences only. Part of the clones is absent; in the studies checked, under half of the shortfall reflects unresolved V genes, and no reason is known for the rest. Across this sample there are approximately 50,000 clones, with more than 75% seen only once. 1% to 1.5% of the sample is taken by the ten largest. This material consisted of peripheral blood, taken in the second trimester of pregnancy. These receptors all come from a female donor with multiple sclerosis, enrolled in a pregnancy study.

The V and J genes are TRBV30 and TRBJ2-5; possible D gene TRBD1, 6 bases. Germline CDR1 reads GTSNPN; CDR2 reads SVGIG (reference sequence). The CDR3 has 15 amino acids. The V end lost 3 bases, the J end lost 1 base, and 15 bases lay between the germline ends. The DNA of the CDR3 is TGTGCCTGGAGCCCTAAGGTGGGGGCCCAAGAGACCCAGTACTTC. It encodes CAWSPKVGAQETQYF.

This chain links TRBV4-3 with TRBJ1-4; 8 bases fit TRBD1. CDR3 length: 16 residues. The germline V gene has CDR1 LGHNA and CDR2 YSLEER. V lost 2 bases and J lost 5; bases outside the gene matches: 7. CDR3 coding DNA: TGCGCCAGCAGCCAAATAACGGACAGGGAGAATGAAAAACTGTTTTTT. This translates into CASSQITDRENEKLFF.

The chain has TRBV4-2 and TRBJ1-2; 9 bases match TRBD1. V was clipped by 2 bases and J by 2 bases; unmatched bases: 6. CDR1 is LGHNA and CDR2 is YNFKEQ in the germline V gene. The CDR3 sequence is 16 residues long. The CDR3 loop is CASSQRDRVLNYGYTF. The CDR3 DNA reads TGTGCCAGCAGCCAAAGGGACAGGGTCTTAAACTATGGCTACACCTTC.

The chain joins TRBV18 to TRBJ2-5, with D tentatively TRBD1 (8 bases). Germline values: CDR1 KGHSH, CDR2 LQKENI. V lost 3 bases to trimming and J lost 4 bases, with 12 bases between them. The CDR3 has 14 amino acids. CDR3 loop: CASSPTGEGETQYF. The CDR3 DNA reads TGTGCCAGCTCACCGACAGGGGAGGGAGAGACCCAGTACTTC.

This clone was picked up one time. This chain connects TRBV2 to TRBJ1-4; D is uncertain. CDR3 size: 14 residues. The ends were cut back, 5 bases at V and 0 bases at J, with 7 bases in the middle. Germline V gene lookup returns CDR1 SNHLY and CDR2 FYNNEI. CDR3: CASSSTATNEKLFF. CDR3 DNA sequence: TGTGCCAGCAGTTCCACTGCAACTAATGAAAAACTGTTTTTT.

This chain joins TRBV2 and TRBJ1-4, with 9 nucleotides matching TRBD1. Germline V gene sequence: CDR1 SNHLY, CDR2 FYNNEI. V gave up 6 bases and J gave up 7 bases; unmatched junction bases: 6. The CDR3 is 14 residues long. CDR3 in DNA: TGTGCCAGCAGCGCGGGACAGGGATTTGAAAAACTGTTTTTT. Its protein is CASSAGQGFEKLFF.

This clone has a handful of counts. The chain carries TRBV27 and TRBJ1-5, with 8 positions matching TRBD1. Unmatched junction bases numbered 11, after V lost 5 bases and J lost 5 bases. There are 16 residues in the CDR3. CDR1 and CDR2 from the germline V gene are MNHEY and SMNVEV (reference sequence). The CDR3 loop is CASSPLDRGGYQPQHF. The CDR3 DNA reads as TGTGCCAGCAGTCCTTTAGACAGGGGAGGGTATCAGCCCCAGCATTTT.

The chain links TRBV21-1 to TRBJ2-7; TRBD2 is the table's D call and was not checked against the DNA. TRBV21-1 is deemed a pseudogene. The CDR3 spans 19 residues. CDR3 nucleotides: TGTGCCAGCAGCAAACGGGACTTTAGCGGGACGCCTCCCCTCTACGAGCAGTACTTC. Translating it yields CASSKRDFSGTPPLYEQYF.

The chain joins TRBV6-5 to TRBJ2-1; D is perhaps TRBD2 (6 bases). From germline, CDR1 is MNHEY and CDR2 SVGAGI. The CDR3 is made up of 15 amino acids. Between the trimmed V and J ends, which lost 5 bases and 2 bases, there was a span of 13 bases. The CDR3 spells CASSTRVAAYNEQFF. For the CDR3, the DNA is TGTGCCAGCAGTACCCGGGTAGCGGCCTACAATGAGCAGTTCTTC.

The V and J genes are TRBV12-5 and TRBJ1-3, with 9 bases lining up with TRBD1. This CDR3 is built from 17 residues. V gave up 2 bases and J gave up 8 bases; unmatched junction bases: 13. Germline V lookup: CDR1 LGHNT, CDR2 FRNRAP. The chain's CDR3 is CASGLYPYRGRGDTIYF. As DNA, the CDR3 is TGTGCTAGTGGTTTGTACCCGTACAGGGGGCGTGGGGACACCATATATTTT.

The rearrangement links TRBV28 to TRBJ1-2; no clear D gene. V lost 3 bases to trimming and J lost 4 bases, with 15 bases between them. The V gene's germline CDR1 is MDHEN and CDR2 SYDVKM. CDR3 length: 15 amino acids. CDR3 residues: CASSFVGAVAYGYTF. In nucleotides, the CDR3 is TGTGCCAGCAGTTTCGTCGGAGCCGTTGCCTATGGCTACACCTTC.

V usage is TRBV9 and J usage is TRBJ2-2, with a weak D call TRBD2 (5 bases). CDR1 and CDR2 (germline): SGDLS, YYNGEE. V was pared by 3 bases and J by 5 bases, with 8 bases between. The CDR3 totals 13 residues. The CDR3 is CASSAGGTGELFF. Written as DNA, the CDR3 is TGTGCCAGCAGCGCCGGAGGTACCGGGGAGCTGTTTTTT.

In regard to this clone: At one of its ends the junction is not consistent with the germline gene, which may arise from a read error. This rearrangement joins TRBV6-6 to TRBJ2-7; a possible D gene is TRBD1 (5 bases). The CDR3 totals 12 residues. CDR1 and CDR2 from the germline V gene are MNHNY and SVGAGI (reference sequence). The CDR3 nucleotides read TGTGCCAGCAGTTACTCAACAGGTCTTAGTTTATTC. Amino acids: CASSYSTGLSLF.

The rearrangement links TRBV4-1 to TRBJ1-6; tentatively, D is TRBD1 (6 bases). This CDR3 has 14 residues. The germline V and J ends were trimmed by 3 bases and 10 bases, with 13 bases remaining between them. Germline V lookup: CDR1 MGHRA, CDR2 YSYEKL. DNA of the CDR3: TGCGCCAGCAGCCACACAGGGTTGGAGTCACCCCTCCACTTT. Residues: CASSHTGLESPLHF.

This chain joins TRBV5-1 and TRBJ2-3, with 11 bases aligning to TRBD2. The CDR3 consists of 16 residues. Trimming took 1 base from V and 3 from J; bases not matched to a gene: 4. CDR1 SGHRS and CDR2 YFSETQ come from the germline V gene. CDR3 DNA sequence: TGCGCCAGCAGCTTGCCTAGCGGGGGGTCAACAGATACGCAGTATTTT. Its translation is CASSLPSGGSTDTQYF.

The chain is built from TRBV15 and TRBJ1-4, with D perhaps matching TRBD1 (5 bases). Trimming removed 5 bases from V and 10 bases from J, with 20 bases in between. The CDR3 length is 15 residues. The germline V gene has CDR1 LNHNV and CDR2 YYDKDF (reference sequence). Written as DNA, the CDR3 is TGTGCCACCAGCCAAGATGGGGGAGGGGATGGAAAACTGTTTTTT. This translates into CATSQDGGGDGKLFF.

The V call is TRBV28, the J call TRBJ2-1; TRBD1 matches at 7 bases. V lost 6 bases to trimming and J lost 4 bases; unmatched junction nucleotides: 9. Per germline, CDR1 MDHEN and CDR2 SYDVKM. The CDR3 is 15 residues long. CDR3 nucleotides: TGTGCCAGCAGCAACTCCGGGACAGTTTACAATGAGCAGTTCTTC. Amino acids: CASSNSGTVYNEQFF.

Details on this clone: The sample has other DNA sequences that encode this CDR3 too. The CDR3, as DNA: TGCAGTGCTAGGACAGACTATGGCTACACCTTC. Protein: CSARTDYGYTF. The V and J genes are TRBV20-1 and TRBJ1-2; D is perhaps TRBD1 (5 bases). V dropped 3 bases and J dropped 3 bases, with 5 bases sitting between them. Germline V lookup: CDR1 DFQATT, CDR2 SNEGSKA (reference sequence). The CDR3 is 11 amino acids.

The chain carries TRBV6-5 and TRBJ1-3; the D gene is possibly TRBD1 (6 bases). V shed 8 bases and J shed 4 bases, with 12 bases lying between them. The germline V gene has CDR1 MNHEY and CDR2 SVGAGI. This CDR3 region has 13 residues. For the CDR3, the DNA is TGTGCCAGCGCCGGGGGGCACGGAAACACCATATATTTT. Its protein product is CASAGGHGNTIYF.

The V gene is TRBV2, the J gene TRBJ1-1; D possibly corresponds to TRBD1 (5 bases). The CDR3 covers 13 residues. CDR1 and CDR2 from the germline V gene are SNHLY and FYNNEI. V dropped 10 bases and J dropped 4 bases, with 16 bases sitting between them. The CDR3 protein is CATRLGGGTEAFF. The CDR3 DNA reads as TGTGCCACCAGGCTGGGGGGGGGCACTGAAGCTTTCTTT. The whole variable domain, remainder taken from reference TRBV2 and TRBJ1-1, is EPEVTQTPSHQVTQMGQEVILRCVPISNHLYFYWYRQILGQKVEFLVSFYNNEISEKSEIFDDQFSVERPDGSNFTLKIRSTKLEDSAMYFCATRLGGGTEAFFGQGTRLTVV.